The 19 T cell receptor beta chains presented below share a single source sample, sequenced in a study of T-cell memory formation after mild COVID-19. TCRdb called the 5' RACE reads again in MiXCR, with one record for every CDR3 protein. The sample shows fewer than 50,000 distinct CDR3 sequences, about 6.8% of them seen only once. The sequenced material came from PBMCs or a T cell subset sorted from them (not recorded which). These TCRs come from an adult who had mild COVID-19 (a few samples of this study predate the infection). Cell type and time point are not known.

In its sample, this clonotype ranks as medium-sized. The chain joins TRBV3-1 to TRBJ1-3; 7 bases fit TRBD1. Trimming at V came to 6 bases and at J to 2 bases, leaving 10 bases not matched to a gene. The CDR3 is made up of 16 amino acids. Germline CDR1 reads LGHDT; CDR2 reads YNNKEL (reference sequence). This chain's CDR3 is CASSTTHRGAGNTIYF. CDR3 in DNA: TGTGCCAGCAGTACTACCCACAGGGGAGCTGGAAACACCATATATTTT. Complete variable domain (other parts from reference TRBV3-1 and TRBJ1-3): DTAVSQTPKYLVTQMGNDKSIKCEQNLGHDTMYWYKQDSKKFLKIMFSYNNKELIINETVPNRFSPKSPDKAHLNLHINSLELGDSAVYFCASSTTHRGAGNTIYFGEGSWLTVV.

This clonotype has at least ten counts. This chain connects TRBV18 to TRBJ2-3; D uncertain. Germline values: CDR1 KGHSH, CDR2 LQKENI. This CDR3 contains 15 residues. V lost 3 bases, J lost 2 bases, and 12 bases lay in between. The CDR3 spells CASSPGVRYTDTQYF. CDR3 DNA sequence: TGTGCCAGCTCACCTGGGGTGCGTTACACAGATACGCAGTATTTT.

This clonotype has only a few counts. This sequence joins TRBV7-3 and TRBJ1-1, with unresolved D. CDR1 and CDR2 (germline): SGHTA, FQGTGA. The CDR3 covers 15 residues. V lost 1 base, J lost 5 bases, and 14 bases lay in between. The CDR3 coding sequence is TGTGCCAGCAGCTTAAATAGGGCGAGCTCGACTGAAGCTTTCTTT. Its protein is CASSLNRASSTEAFF. Combining the CDR3 with reference TRBV7-3 and TRBJ1-1 gives the whole variable domain GAGVSQTPSNKVTEKGKYVELRCDPISGHTALYWYRQSLGQGPEFLIYFQGTGAADDSGLPNDRFFAVRPEGSVSTLKIQRTERGDSAVYLCASSLNRASSTEAFFGQGTRLTVV.

Many counts were recorded for this clonotype. The chain uses TRBV11-2 and TRBJ2-5; no clear D gene. Trimming shortened V by 2 bases and J by 7 bases, and 11 bases separated the two germline ends. The germline V gene encodes CDR1 SGHAT and CDR2 FQNNGV. The CDR3 sequence is 13 residues long. CDR3 sequence: CASSLPNRGTQYF. The CDR3 region has the DNA TGTGCCAGCAGCTTACCCAACAGAGGGACCCAGTACTTC. The full variable domain, completed using reference TRBV11-2 and TRBJ2-5, is EAGVAQSPRYKIIEKRQSVAFWCNPISGHATLYWYQQILGQGPKLLIQFQNNGVVDDSQLPKDRFSAERLKGVDSTLKIQPAKLEDSAVYLCASSLPNRGTQYFGPGTRLLVL.

This clonotype was detected many times. Without the conserved terminal phenylalanine or tryptophan, this CDR3 likely stems from a read error. It is unclear where the CDR3 begins or ends on the DNA, so no DNA is shown, and the CDR3 is as TCRdb lists it. V is TRBV29-1 and J is TRBJ2-7; TRBD2, the table's D call, was not compared with the DNA. Ends included, the CDR3 has 13 residues. CDR1 and CDR2 from the germline V gene are SQVTM and ANQGSEA. The CDR3 sequence: CSALFPGLATLSL.

This clonotype was counted at least ten times. The chain employs TRBV5-1 and TRBJ2-5, with 8 bases matching TRBD1. The CDR3 is 16 residues long. Per germline, CDR1 SGHRS and CDR2 YFSETQ. The V segment lost 4 bases and the J segment 5 bases; nucleotides outside the gene matches: 13. In DNA, the CDR3 is TGCGCCAGCAGCCACGGACAGGGCGCAGCACAGGAGACCCAGTACTTC. It is translated as CASSHGQGAAQETQYF.

The sample holds many counts of this clonotype. The chain uses TRBV2 and TRBJ2-1; D call uncertain. Germline lookup yields CDR1 SNHLY and CDR2 FYNNEI. The CDR3 extends over 14 amino acids. V dropped 8 bases and J dropped 0 bases, with 11 bases sitting between them. The CDR3 region has the DNA TGTGCCAGCCAACTCCAGAGCTCCTACAATGAGCAGTTCTTC. Translation gives CASQLQSSYNEQFF.

This clonotype was found a few times. The chain is built from TRBV4-3 and TRBJ2-2; D is uncertain. Germline CDR1 reads LGHNA; CDR2 reads YSLEER. Deletions cut 1 base from V and 0 bases from J, with 6 bases between. The CDR3 covers 15 residues. The CDR3 loop is CASSQGVSNTGELFF. The DNA for the CDR3 is TGCGCCAGCAGCCAAGGCGTATCGAACACCGGGGAGCTGTTTTTT.

The CDR3 protein is CASSIGRHRSEKLFF. The CDR3 DNA follows: TGTGCCAGTAGTATCGGTAGGCACCGGAGTGAAAAACTGTTTTTT. The rearrangement uses TRBV19 and TRBJ1-4; no definite D call. This CDR3 comprises 15 residues. Germline CDR1 and CDR2: LNHDA and SQIVND (reference sequence). Trimming took 3 bases from V and 7 from J, leaving 15 bases between them.

This clonotype came up many times. The V gene is TRBV5-1, the J gene TRBJ2-5; the D gene is possibly TRBD1 (6 bases). CDR3 length: 15 residues. Trimming took 0 bases from V and 5 from J, leaving 14 bases between them. Looked up from germline, CDR1 is SGHRS and CDR2 is YFSETQ. As DNA, the CDR3 is TGCGCCAGCAGCTTGGCCCGGGACACCGTGGAGACCCAGTACTTC. It specifies CASSLARDTVETQYF.

This clonotype was recorded a few times. The rearrangement uses TRBV20-1 and TRBJ1-2; D call uncertain. Trimming cost V 0 bases and J 7 bases, with 12 bases left between them. CDR1 and CDR2 (germline): DFQATT, SNEGSKA (reference sequence). This CDR3 is built from 13 residues. The CDR3 protein is CSARDPGWSGYTF. CDR3 DNA sequence: TGCAGTGCTAGAGATCCGGGTTGGAGTGGCTACACCTTC.

The chain recombines TRBV14 with TRBJ1-2, with TRBD1 matching 9 bases. The germline V gene has CDR1 SGHDN and CDR2 FVKESK. Trimming cost V 5 bases and J 2 bases; bases outside gene matches: 0. CDR3 size: 13 residues. CDR3 in DNA: TGTGCCAGCAGCGGGACAGGGAACTATGGCTACACCTTC. Its translation: CASSGTGNYGYTF.

This clonotype was counted at least ten times. This chain links TRBV3-1 with TRBJ2-3, with 7 positions matching TRBD1. The CDR3 is 13 amino acids. The V gene end was trimmed by 8 bases and the J gene end by 3 bases; junction bases not matched to a gene: 5. Looked up from germline, CDR1 is LGHDT and CDR2 is YNNKEL (reference sequence). The CDR3 DNA reads TGTGCCAGCCGAAGGGGGCGTACAGATACGCAGTATTTT. It is translated as CASRRGRTDTQYF.

This chain joins TRBV3-1 and TRBJ2-7; TRBD2 agrees at 11 bases. Germline values: CDR1 LGHDT, CDR2 YNNKEL (reference sequence). V gave up 2 bases and J gave up 7 bases; unmatched junction bases: 7. The CDR3 runs 15 residues. DNA of the CDR3: TGTGCCAGCAGCCAATCGACTAGCGGGAAATATGAGCAGTACTTC. It translates to CASSQSTSGKYEQYF.

This clonotype turned up a few times. The rearrangement uses TRBV3-1 and TRBJ1-1, with 10 bases fitting TRBD1. CDR3 length equals 16 residues. V gave up 5 bases and J gave up 7 bases; unmatched junction bases: 13. Germline CDR1 and CDR2: LGHDT and YNNKEL (reference sequence). The CDR3 region has the DNA TGTGCCAGCAGCTCGGGGACAGGGGAGTTCAAGGTTGAAGCTTTCTTT. Protein sequence: CASSSGTGEFKVEAFF.

This clonotype came up many times. This chain connects TRBV7-3 to TRBJ2-3, with 7 positions matching TRBD1. This CDR3 spans 16 amino acids. Germline lookup yields CDR1 SGHTA and CDR2 FQGTGA. Trimming at V came to 4 bases and at J to 5 bases, leaving 12 bases not matched to a gene. Written as DNA, the CDR3 is TGTGCCAGCAGCTCACAGGGGTCCTTGCCCCGAGATACGCAGTATTTT. This encodes CASSSQGSLPRDTQYF.

This clonotype was seen ten or more times. The chain combines TRBV12-3 or TRBV12-4 with TRBJ2-7; 7 nucleotides line up with TRBD2. CDR3 length: 13 residues. The V segment lost 2 bases and the J segment 3 bases; nucleotides outside the gene matches: 1. Written as DNA, the CDR3 is TGTGCCAGCAGTTTACGGGAGGTCTACGAGCAGTACTTC. This encodes CASSLREVYEQYF.

The chain uses TRBV27 and TRBJ1-2; 7 positions match TRBD1. This CDR3 is 13 amino acids long. From germline, CDR1 is MNHEY and CDR2 SMNVEV (reference sequence). Unmatched junction bases numbered 6, after V lost 7 bases and J lost 4 bases. The CDR3 DNA reads as TGTGCCAGCACGGCAGGGGGTCTCTATGGCTACACCTTC. Translating gives CASTAGGLYGYTF.

This clonotype was counted ten times or more. The CDR3 DNA reads TGTGCCATCAGTGAGTCGCCGCGGACCCATGGCTACACCTTC. Amino acid sequence: CAISESPRTHGYTF. The rearrangement uses TRBV10-3 and TRBJ1-2; D is ambiguous. The CDR3 is 14 residues long. Trimming removed 0 bases from V and 6 bases from J, with 11 bases in between. From germline, CDR1 is ENHRY and CDR2 SYGVKD.